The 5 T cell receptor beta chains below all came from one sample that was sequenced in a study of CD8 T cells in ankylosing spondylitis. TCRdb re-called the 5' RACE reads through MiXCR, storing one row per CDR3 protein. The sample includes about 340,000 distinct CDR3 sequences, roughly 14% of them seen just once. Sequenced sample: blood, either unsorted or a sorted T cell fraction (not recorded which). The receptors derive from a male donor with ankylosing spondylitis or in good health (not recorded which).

The CDR3 here is CASSLQGAHPEAFF. The DNA for the CDR3 is TGTGCCAGCAGCCTTCAGGGGGCGCATCCTGAAGCTTTCTTT. The chain uses TRBV3-1 and TRBJ1-1; 8 nucleotides match TRBD1. CDR3 length: 14 residues. The V segment lost 4 bases and the J segment 6 bases; nucleotides outside the gene matches: 7. The germline V gene encodes CDR1 LGHDT and CDR2 YNNKEL (reference sequence). The full variable domain, its missing parts supplied by reference TRBV3-1 and TRBJ1-1, is DTAVSQTPKYLVTQMGNDKSIKCEQNLGHDTMYWYKQDSKKFLKIMFSYNNKELIINETVPNRFSPKSPDKAHLNLHINSLELGDSAVYFCASSLQGAHPEAFFGQGTRLTVV.

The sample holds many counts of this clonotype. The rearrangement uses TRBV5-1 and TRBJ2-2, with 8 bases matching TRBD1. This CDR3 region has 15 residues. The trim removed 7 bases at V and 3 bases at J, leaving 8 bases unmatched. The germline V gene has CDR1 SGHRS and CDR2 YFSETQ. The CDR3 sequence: CASGWTGLDTGELFF. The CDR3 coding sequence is TGCGCCAGCGGCTGGACAGGGTTGGACACCGGGGAGCTGTTTTTT.

The DNA for the CDR3 is TGCAGTGCTGTTACCGGGACAGATTATGGCTACACCTTC. Its translation: CSAVTGTDYGYTF. The V and J genes are TRBV20-1 and TRBJ1-2, with TRBD1 matching over 7 bases. The germline V gene encodes CDR1 DFQATT and CDR2 SNEGSKA (reference sequence). V dropped 5 bases and J dropped 5; count of bases not matched to a gene: 8. CDR3 length equals 13 residues.

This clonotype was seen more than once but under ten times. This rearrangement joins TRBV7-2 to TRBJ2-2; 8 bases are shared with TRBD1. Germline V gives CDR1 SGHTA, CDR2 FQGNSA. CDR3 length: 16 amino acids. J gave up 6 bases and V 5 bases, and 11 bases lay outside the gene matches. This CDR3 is CASSLRTGMGPGELFF. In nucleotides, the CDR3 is TGTGCCAGCAGCCTCCGGACAGGGATGGGTCCCGGGGAGCTGTTTTTT.

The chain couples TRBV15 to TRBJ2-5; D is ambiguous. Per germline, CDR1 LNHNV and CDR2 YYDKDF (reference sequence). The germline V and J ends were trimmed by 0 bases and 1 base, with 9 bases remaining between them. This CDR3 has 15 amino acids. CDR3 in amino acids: CATSRDPRTQETQYF. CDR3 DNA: TGTGCCACCAGCAGAGATCCCCGTACCCAAGAGACCCAGTACTTC.